These T cell receptor beta chains were read from a single sample in a study of Graves' ophthalmopathy and Graves' hyperthyroidism. A single record per CDR3 protein comes from TCRdb applying MiXCR to the multiplex PCR reads. The data hold a few hundred thousand distinct CDR3 sequences, with 17% observed a single time. The sample taken for sequencing was peripheral blood. The receptors stem from an adult woman with stable Graves' hyperthyroidism. CDR3s include the opening cysteine and the closing phenylalanine or tryptophan. D genes are given only for firm matches. The listing skips clone size in some rows; elsewhere it reads once, few, many or a size class.

clone size	J gene	V gene	D gene	CDR3 DNA	CDR3 protein
many	TRBJ2-7	TRBV19	.	TGTGCCAGTAGTAGGTACGGCGGTCCGCACGAGCAGTACTTC	CASSRYGGPHEQYF
many	TRBJ2-5	TRBV25-1	.	TGTGCCAGCAGCACCCCCCGGAGGATTAAAGAAGAGACCCAGTACTTC	CASSTPRRIKEETQYF
many	TRBJ2-2	TRBV30	TRBD1	TGTGCCTGGAGCCCCCGGGACAGGGTGACCGGGGAGCTGTTTTTT	CAWSPRDRVTGELFF
.	TRBJ1-5	TRBV12-3/TRBV12-4	.	TGTGCCAGTAGTTTTGCGCAGGGTCAGCCCCAGCATTTT	CASSFAQGQPQHF
.	TRBJ2-7	TRBV30	TRBD2	TGTGCCTGGAGTGCGGGACTAGCGGGAAGCTACGAGCAGTACTTC	CAWSAGLAGSYEQYF
.	TRBJ2-7	TRBV12-3/TRBV12-4	.	TGTGCCAGCAGTCAACCGGGACGGTCCTACGAGCAGTACTTC	CASSQPGRSYEQYF
many	TRBJ2-5	TRBV7-2	.	TGTGCCAGCAGCTTAGATGTTCCCCTCAATGCGGAGACCCAGTACTTC	CASSLDVPLNAETQYF
.	TRBJ2-7	TRBV6-1	TRBD1	TGTGCCAGCAGTGAGGAAGGGACAGGGGGTACCTACGAGCAGTACTTC	CASSEEGTGGTYEQYF
.	TRBJ2-5	TRBV6-1	.	TGTGCCAGCAGTCGCCCCGGGCCAAGAAGCAAAGAGACCCAGTACTTC	CASSRPGPRSKETQYF
.	TRBJ2-5	TRBV6-5	TRBD1	TGTGTCAGCAGTTACGTGACAGGGGGAGAGACCCAGTACTTC	CVSSYVTGGETQYF
few	TRBJ1-5	TRBV14	.	TGTGCCAGCAGCCAACGGAGCAATCAGCCCCAGCATTTT	CASSQRSNQPQHF
many	TRBJ2-2	TRBV6-2/TRBV6-3	.	TGTGCCAGCAGCCCAGCCACAGGGCAGACCGGGGAGCTGTTTTTT	CASSPATGQTGELFF
many	TRBJ2-3	TRBV12-3/TRBV12-4	.	TGTGCCAGCAGTCCTACCACAGATACGCAGTATTTT	CASSPTTDTQYF
many	TRBJ2-7	TRBV15	TRBD2	TGTGCCACCAGCAGTGTTAGCGGGACCTACGAGCAGTACTTC	CATSSVSGTYEQYF
many	TRBJ2-2	TRBV29-1	TRBD1	TGCAGCGTTCAGGGGGTAAAGGCCGGGGAGCTGTTTTTT	CSVQGVKAGELFF
many	TRBJ1-1	TRBV20-1	.	TGCAGTGCTATAGAGGGCGGACTGAACACTGAAGCTTTCTTT	CSAIEGGLNTEAFF
many	TRBJ1-2	TRBV20-1	.	TGCAGTGCTAGAAATTGGGGTGACTCTAACTATGGCTACACCTTC	CSARNWGDSNYGYTF
many	TRBJ2-2	TRBV7-3	TRBD2	TGTGCCAGCAGCCCTGGGACTAGCGGGCGAACCGGGGAGCTGTTTTTT	CASSPGTSGRTGELFF
many	TRBJ2-7	TRBV4-3	.	TGCGCCAGCAGCCAAGATCAGGCGGGGACACCCTACGAGCAGTACTTC	CASSQDQAGTPYEQYF
many	TRBJ2-5	TRBV27	TRBD1	TGTGCCAGCAGTAAAACGTCGGACAGGGAAGAGACCCAGTACTTC	CASSKTSDREETQYF
many	TRBJ2-2	TRBV29-1	.	TGCAGCGTAAAAACTCACGGCAGGGCAACCGGGGAGCTGTTTTTT	CSVKTHGRATGELFF
.	TRBJ2-7	TRBV7-2	.	TGTGCCAGCAGCCAATCCCTCGTAACCTACGAGCAGTACTTC	CASSQSLVTYEQYF
.	TRBJ2-3	TRBV12-3/TRBV12-4	.	TGTGCCAGCAGTTTGGACAATTGGAATACGCAGTATTTT	CASSLDNWNTQYF
.	TRBJ1-1	TRBV7-2	.	TGTGCCAGCAGCCGCCGGGGGGGGGCGAACACTGAAGCTTTCTTT	CASSRRGGANTEAFF
.	TRBJ1-3	TRBV7-2	.	TGTGCCAGCAGCACGACGTACTCTGGAAACACCATATATTTT	CASSTTYSGNTIYF